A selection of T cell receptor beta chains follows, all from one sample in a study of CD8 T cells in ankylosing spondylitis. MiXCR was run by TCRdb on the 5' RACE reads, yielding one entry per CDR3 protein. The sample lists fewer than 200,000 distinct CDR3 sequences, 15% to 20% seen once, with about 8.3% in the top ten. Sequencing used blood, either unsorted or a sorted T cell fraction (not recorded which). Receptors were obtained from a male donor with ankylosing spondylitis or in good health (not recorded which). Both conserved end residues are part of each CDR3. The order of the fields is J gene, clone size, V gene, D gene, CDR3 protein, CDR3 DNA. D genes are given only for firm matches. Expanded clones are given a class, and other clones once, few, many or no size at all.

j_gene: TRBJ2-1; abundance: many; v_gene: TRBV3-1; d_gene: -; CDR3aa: CASSQPRASSYNEQFF; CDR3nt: TGTGCCAGCAGCCAACCCCGCGCGAGCTCCTACAATGAGCAGTTCTTC
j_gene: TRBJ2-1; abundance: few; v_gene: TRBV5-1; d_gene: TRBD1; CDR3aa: CASSGGTGSYNEQFF; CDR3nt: TGCGCCAGCAGCGGGGGGACAGGATCGTACAATGAGCAGTTCTTC
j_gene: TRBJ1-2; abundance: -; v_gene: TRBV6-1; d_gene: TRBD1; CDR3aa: CASRRTGGGGYTF; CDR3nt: TGTGCCAGCAGACGAACAGGGGGGGGTGGCTACACCTTC
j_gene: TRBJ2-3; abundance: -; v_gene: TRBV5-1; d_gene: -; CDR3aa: CASSVRDWGTDTQYF; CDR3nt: TGCGCCAGCAGCGTCCGGGACTGGGGCACAGATACGCAGTATTTT
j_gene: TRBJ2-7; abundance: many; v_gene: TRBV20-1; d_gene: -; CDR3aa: CSARSGHIYEQYF; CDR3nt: TGCAGTGCTAGATCGGGACATATTTACGAGCAGTACTTC
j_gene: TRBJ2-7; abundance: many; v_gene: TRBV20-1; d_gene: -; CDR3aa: CSARDLSRAYEQYF; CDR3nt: TGCAGTGCTAGAGATCTCTCCAGGGCCTACGAGCAGTACTTC
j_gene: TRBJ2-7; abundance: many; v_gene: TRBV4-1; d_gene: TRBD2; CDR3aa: CASSQTSGRSEQYF; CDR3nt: TGCGCCAGCAGCCAAACCAGCGGGAGGAGTGAGCAGTACTTC
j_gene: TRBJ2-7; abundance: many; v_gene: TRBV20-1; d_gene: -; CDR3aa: CSASPWIGTSYEQYF; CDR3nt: TGCAGTGCCAGCCCTTGGATAGGGACCTCCTACGAGCAGTACTTC
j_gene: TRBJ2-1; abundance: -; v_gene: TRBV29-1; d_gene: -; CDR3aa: CSGGRVDEQFF; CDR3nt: TGCAGCGGGGGTAGGGTCGATGAGCAGTTCTTC
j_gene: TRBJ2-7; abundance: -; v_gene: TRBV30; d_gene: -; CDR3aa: CAWGQQLSYEQYF; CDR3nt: TGTGCCTGGGGACAGCAGCTCTCCTACGAGCAGTACTTC
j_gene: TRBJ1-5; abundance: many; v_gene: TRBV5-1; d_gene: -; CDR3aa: CASSLGVTGDQPQHF; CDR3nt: TGCGCCAGCAGCTTGGGGGTAACCGGGGACCAGCCCCAGCATTTT
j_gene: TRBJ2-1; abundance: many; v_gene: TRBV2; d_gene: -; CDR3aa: CASIRQALYGGNEQFF; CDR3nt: TGTGCCAGCATAAGACAGGCACTCTACGGGGGCAATGAGCAGTTCTTC